Below, one T cell receptor beta chain is given with its context. What it recognizes is unknown. The data derive from a study of T-cell memory formation after mild COVID-19. This CDR3 is 14 amino acids long. The trim removed 4 bases at V and 5 bases at J, leaving 9 bases unmatched. Looked up from germline, CDR1 is DFQATT and CDR2 is SNEGSKA (reference sequence). Study outcomes and limitations: Later expanders leaned CD4+, whereas clones that contracted between day 15 and 85 were balanced CD4/CD8. CD4+ contracting clones were mainly CM and EM; CD8+ ones, EMRA.

A single record per CDR3 protein comes from TCRdb applying MiXCR to the 5' RACE reads. The repertoire holds a few hundred thousand distinct CDR3 sequences, with around 21% as singletons. The chain joins TRBV20-1 to TRBJ2-5, with 8 bases that match TRBD1. The source is an adult woman who had mild COVID-19 (a few samples of this study predate the infection). Cell type and time point are not known. The specimen was PBMCs or a T cell subset sorted from them (not recorded which). The CDR3 loop reads CSATPGQGQETQYF. In DNA form, the CDR3 reads TGCAGTGCTACCCCAGGACAGGGCCAGGAGACCCAGTACTTC.